This T cell receptor beta chain was profiled in a study of cytomegalovirus exposure and HLA in healthy donors. Study findings and constraints: It was confirmed in vitro that a few of the CMV-associated chains were specific for CMV antigens.

The ends lost 4 bases at V and 2 bases at J; junction bases unmatched: 8. The germline gives CDR1 LGHNA, CDR2 YSLEER. This CDR3 is built from 16 residues. The PCR had 60 Vbeta and 13 Jbeta primers. The protocol was immunoSEQ multiplex PCR, while the TCRdb copy is restricted to in-frame clones and leaves out a portion. Of about 60,000 clones listed, roughly 77% are singletons. To note about this clone: What it binds is unknown.

The sample taken for sequencing was PBMCs. This receptor was taken from a woman between 40 and 50 years old in good health and CMV-seropositive. This chain uses TRBV4-3 with TRBJ1-3; 7 bases agree with TRBD1. CDR3 bases: TGCGCCAGCAGCCGAGACCCCGGGACAGCTGGAAACACCATATATTTT. It specifies CASSRDPGTAGNTIYF.